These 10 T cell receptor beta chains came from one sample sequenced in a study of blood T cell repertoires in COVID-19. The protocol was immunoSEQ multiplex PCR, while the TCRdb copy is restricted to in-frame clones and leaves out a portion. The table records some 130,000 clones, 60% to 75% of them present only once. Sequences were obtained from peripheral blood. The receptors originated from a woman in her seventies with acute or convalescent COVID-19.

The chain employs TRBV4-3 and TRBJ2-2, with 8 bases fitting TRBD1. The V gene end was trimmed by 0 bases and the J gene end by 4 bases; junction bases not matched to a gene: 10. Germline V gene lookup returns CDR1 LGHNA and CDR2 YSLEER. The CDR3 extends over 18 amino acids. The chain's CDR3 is CASSQDLRQGAVTGELFF. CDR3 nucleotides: TGCGCCAGCAGCCAAGATCTTAGGCAGGGGGCGGTCACCGGGGAGCTGTTTTTT.

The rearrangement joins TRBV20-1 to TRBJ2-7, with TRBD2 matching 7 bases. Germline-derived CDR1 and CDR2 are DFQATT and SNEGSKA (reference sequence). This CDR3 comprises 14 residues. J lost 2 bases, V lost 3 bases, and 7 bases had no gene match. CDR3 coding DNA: TGCAGTGCTAGTGGCAGGGACTACCCCTACGAGCAGTACTTC. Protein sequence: CSASGRDYPYEQYF.

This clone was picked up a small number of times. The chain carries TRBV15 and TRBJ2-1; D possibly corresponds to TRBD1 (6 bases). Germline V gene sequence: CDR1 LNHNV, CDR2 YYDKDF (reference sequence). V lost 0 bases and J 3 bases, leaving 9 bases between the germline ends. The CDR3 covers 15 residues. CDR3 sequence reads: CATSRDRGLYNEQFF. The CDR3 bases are TGTGCCACCAGCAGAGACAGGGGCCTCTACAATGAGCAGTTCTTC.

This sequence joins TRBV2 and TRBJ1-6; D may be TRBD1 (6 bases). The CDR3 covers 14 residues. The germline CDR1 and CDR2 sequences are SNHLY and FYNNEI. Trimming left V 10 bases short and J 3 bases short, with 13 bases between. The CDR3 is CATRQASYNSPLHF. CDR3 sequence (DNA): TGTGCCACCCGACAGGCTAGCTATAATTCACCCCTCCACTTT.

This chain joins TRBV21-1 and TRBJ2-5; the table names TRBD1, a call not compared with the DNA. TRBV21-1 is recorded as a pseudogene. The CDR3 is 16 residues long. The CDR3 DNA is TGTGCCAGCAGCAAGGGGCTCTACGGATACCAAGAGACCCAGTACTTC. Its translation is CASSKGLYGYQETQYF.

The CDR3 here is CATSGYGEAKNIQYF. CDR3 sequence (DNA): TGTGCCACCAGCGGGTACGGGGAGGCCAAAAACATTCAGTACTTC. The genes are TRBV15 and TRBJ2-4, with a weak D call TRBD2 (5 bases). The ends were cut back, 5 bases at V and 1 base at J, with 12 bases in the middle. Germline V gene data show CDR1 as LNHNV and CDR2 as YYDKDF (reference sequence). The CDR3 sequence is 15 residues long.

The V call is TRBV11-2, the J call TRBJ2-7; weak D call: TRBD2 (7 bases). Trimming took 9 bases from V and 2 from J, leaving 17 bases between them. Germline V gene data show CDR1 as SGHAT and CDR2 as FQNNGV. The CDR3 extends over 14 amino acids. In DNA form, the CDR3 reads TGTGCCAGTTCCCCTCTGGGGGGGCCCTACGAGCAGTACTTC. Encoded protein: CASSPLGGPYEQYF.

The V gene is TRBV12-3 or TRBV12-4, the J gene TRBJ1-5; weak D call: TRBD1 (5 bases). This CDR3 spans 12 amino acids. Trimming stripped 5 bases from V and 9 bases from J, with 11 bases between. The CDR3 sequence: CASSPHTGPQHF. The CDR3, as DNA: TGTGCCAGCAGTCCCCATACAGGGCCCCAGCATTTT.

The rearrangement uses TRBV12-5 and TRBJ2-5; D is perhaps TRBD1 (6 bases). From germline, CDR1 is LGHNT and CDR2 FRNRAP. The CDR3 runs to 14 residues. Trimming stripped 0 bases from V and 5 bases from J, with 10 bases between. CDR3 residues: CASGLVPGDETQYF. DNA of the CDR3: TGTGCTAGTGGTTTGGTACCAGGGGACGAGACCCAGTACTTC. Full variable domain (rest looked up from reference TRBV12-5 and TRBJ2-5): DARVTQTPRHKVTEMGQEVTMRCQPILGHNTVFWYRQTMMQGLELLAYFRNRAPLDDSGMPKDRFSAEMPDATLATLKIQPSEPRDSAVYFCASGLVPGDETQYFGPGTRLLVL.

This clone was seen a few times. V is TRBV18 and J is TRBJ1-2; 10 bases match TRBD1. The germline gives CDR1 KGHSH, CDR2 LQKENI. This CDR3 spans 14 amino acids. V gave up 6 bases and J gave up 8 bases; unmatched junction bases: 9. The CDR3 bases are TGTGCCAGCTCCCGGGGACAGGGGCTGGAGGGCTACACCTTC. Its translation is CASSRGQGLEGYTF.